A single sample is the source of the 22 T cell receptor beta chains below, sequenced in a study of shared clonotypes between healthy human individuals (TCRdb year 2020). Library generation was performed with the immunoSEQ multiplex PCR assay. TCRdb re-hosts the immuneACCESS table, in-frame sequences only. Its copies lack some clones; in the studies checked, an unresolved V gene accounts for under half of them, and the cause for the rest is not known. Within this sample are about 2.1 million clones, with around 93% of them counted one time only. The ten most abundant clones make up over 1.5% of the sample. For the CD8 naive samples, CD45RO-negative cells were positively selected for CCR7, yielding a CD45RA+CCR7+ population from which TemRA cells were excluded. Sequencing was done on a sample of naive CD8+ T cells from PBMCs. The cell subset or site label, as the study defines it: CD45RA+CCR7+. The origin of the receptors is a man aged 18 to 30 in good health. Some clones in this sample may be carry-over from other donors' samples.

CDR3 DNA: TGTGCCAGCAGTTTATTTGGAGACAACACAGATACGCAGTATTTT. The encoded protein is CASSLFGDNTDTQYF. The chain is built from TRBV28 and TRBJ2-3; D not certain. Trimming pared 1 base from V and 2 bases from J, leaving 10 bases between. The CDR3 is 15 residues long. Germline V CDR1 and CDR2: MDHEN, SYDVKM.

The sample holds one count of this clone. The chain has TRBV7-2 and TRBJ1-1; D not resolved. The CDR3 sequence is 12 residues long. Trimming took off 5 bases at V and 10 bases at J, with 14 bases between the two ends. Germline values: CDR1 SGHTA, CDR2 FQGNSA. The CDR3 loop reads CASSPWVRGAFF. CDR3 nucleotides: TGTGCCAGCAGCCCCTGGGTCCGGGGAGCTTTCTTT.

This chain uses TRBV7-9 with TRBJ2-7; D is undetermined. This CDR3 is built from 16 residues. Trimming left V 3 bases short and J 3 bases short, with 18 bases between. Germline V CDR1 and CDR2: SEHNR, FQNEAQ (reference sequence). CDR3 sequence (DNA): TGTGCCAGCAGCTTGACGGGCAGCTTAAAGAACTACGAGCAGTACTTC. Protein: CASSLTGSLKNYEQYF.

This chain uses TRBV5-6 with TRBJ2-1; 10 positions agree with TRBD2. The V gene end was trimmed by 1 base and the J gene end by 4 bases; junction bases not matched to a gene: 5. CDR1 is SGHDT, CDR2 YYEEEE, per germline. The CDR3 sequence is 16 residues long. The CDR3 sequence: CASSLWGTSVYNEQFF. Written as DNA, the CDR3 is TGTGCCAGCAGCTTGTGGGGGACTAGCGTGTACAATGAGCAGTTCTTC.

CDR3 amino acids: CASRDRVDGIQYF. CDR3 coding DNA: TGTGCCAGCAGGGACAGGGTGGATGGCATTCAGTACTTC. V gene TRBV6-1 combines with J gene TRBJ2-4; 8 bases align to TRBD1. Trimming at V came to 6 bases and at J to 9 bases, leaving 7 bases not matched to a gene. Looked up from germline, CDR1 is MNHNS and CDR2 is SASEGT. The CDR3 spans 13 residues.

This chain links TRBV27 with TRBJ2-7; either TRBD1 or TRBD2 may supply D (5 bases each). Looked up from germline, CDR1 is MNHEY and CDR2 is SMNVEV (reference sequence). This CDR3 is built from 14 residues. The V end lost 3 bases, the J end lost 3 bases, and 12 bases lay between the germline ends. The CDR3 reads CASSFNGDLYEQYF. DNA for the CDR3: TGTGCCAGCAGTTTTAATGGGGACCTCTACGAGCAGTACTTC.

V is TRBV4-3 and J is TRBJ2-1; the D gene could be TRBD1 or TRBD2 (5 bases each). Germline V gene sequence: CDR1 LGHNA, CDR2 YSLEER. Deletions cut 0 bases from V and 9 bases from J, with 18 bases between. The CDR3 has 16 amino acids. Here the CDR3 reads CASSQDLGESSAEQFF. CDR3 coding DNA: TGCGCCAGCAGCCAAGATTTGGGGGAGTCCTCGGCTGAGCAGTTCTTC.

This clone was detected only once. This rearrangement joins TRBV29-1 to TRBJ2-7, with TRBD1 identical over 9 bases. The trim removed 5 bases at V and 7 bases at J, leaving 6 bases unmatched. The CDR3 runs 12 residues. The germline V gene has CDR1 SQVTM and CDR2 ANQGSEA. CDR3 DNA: TGCAGCGTTCTAGGACAGGGGAGGGAGCAGTACTTC. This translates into CSVLGQGREQYF.

CDR3 sequence (DNA): TGTGCCAGCTCGCTTGGGACAGGGGCGTACTACGAGCAGTACTTC. This translates into CASSLGTGAYYEQYF. The gene calls are TRBV5-4 and TRBJ2-7, with TRBD1 identical over 10 bases. With V trimmed by 7 bases and J by 3 bases, 10 bases remained unmatched. The CDR3 totals 15 residues. Per germline, CDR1 SGHNT and CDR2 YYREEE (reference sequence). Based on the CDR3 plus reference TRBV5-4 and TRBJ2-7, the full variable domain is ETGVTQSPTHLIKTRGQQVTLRCSSQSGHNTVSWYQQALGQGPQFIFQYYREEENGRGNFPPRFSGLQFPNYSSELNVNALELDDSALYLCASSLGTGAYYEQYFGPGTRLTVT.

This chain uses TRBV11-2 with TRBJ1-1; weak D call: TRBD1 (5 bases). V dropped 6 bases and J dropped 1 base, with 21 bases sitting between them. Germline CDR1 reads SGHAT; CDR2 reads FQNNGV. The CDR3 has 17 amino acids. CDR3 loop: CASSSGSIRTSNTEAFF. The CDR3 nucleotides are TGTGCCAGCAGTTCAGGGTCGATCCGGACATCGAACACTGAAGCTTTCTTT.

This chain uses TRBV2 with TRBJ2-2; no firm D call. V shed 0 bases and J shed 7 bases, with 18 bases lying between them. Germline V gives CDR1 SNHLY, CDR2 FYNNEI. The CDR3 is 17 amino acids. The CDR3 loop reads CASSEALVTDRVGELFF. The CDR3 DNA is TGTGCCAGCAGTGAAGCGCTTGTTACAGACCGAGTCGGGGAGCTGTTTTTT.

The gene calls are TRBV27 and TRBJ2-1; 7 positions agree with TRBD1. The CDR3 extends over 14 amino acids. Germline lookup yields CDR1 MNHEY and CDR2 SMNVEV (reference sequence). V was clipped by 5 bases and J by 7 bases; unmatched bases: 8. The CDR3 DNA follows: TGTGCCAGCAGTGATACCGGGACAGTGAATGAGCAGTTCTTC. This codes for CASSDTGTVNEQFF.

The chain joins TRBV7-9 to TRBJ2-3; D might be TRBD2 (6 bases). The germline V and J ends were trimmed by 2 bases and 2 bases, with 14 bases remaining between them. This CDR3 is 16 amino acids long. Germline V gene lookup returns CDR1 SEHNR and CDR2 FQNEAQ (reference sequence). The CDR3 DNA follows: TGTGCCAGCAGCTTAACGGAGGGTATCTTCACAGATACGCAGTATTTT. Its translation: CASSLTEGIFTDTQYF.

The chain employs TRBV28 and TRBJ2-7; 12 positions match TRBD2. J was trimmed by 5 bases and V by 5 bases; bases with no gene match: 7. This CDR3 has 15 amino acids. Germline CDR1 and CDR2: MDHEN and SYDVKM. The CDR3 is CASSLLAGGPNEQYF. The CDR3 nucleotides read TGTGCCAGCAGTCTCCTAGCGGGAGGGCCCAACGAGCAGTACTTC.

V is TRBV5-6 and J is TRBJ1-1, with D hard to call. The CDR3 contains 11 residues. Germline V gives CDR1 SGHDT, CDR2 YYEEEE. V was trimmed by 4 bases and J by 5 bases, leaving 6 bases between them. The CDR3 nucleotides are TGTGCCAGCAGCGCCGCGACTGAAGCTTTCTTT. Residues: CASSAATEAFF.

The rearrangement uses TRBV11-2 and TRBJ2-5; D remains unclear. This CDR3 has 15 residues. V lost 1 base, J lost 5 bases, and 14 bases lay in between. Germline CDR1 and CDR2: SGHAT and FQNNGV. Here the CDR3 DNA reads TGTGCCAGCAGCTTAGTGGTCTCACCCTTCGAGACCCAGTACTTC. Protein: CASSLVVSPFETQYF.

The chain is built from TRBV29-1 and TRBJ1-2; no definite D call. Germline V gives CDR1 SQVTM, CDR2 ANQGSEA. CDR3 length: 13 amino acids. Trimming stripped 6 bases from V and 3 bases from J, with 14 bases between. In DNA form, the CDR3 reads TGCAGCGTCCCTAAGACGGACGACTATGGCTACACCTTC. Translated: CSVPKTDDYGYTF.

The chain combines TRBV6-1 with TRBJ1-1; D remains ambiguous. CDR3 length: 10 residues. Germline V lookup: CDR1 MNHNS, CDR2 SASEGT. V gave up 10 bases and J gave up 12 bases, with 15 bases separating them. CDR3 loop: CATKEVFSFF. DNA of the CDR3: TGTGCCACCAAGGAGGTTTTCTCTTTCTTT.

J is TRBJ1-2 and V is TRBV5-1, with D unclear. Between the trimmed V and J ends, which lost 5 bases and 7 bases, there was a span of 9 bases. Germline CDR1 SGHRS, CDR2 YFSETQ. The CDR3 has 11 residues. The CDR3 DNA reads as TGCGCCAGCAGGGGCATCGGTGGCTACACCTTC. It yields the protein CASRGIGGYTF.

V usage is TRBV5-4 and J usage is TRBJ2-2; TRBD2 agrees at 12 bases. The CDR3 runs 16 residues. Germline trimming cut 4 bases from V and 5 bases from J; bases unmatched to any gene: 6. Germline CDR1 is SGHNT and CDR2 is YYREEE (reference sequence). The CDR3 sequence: CASSELAGGGTGELFF. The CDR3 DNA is TGTGCCAGCAGCGAACTAGCGGGAGGTGGGACCGGGGAGCTGTTTTTT.

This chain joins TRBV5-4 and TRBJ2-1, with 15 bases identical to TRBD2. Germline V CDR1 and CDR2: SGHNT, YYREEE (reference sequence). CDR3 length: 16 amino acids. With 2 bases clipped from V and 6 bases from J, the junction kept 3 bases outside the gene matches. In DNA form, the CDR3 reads TGTGCCAGCAGCTTAAGGACTAGCGGGAGGGCCAATGAGCAGTTCTTC. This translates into CASSLRTSGRANEQFF.

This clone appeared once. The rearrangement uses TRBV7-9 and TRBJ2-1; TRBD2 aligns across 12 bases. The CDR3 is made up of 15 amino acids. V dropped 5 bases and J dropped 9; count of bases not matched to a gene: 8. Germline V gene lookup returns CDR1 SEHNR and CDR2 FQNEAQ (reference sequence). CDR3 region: CASSPPASGRVEQFF. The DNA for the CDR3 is TGTGCCAGCAGCCCACCGGCTAGCGGGAGGGTTGAGCAGTTCTTC. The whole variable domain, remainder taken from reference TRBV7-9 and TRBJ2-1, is DTGVSQNPRHKITKRGQNVTFRCDPISEHNRLYWYRQTLGQGPEFLTYFQNEAQLEKSRLLSDRFSAERPKGSFSTLEIQRTEQGDSAMYLCASSPPASGRVEQFFGPGTRLTVL.